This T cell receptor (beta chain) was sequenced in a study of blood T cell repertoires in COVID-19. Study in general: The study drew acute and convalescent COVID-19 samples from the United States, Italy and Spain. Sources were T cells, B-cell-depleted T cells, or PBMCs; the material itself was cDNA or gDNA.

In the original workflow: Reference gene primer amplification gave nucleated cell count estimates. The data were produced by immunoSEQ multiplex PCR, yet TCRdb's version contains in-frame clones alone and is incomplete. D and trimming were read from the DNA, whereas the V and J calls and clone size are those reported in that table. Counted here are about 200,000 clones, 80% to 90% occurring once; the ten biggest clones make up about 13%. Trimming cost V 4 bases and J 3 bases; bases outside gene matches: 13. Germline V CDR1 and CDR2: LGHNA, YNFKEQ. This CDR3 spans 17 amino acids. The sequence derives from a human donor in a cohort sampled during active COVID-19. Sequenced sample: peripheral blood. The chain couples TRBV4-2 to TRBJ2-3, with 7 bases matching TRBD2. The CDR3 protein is CASSLSAGTIRTDTQYF. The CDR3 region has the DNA TGTGCCAGCAGCCTCTCAGCCGGGACTATTAGAACAGATACGCAGTATTTT.